The 14 T cell receptor beta chains below were found in one sample sequenced in a study of OX40 agonist ivuxolimab in advanced cancers. Using immunoSEQ multiplex PCR, the repertoire was profiled, and TCRdb retains in-frame clones only, with some absent. The sample has 65,000 to 90,000 clones, over 75% seen once. The input for sequencing was CD4+ or CD8+ T cells sorted from blood, taken in a trial of the OX40 agonist ivuxolimab. These receptors were collected from an adult with an advanced solid tumor such as melanoma, head and neck, liver or kidney cancer.

The chain is built from TRBV10-3 and TRBJ1-5, with a weak D call TRBD1 (5 bases). Germline assignment: CDR1 ENHRY and CDR2 SYGVKD. Trimming stripped 5 bases from V and 1 base from J, with 9 bases between. The CDR3 length is 14 residues. In DNA, the CDR3 is TGTGCCATCAGTTTGGACAAAAGCAATCAGCCCCAGCATTTT. Its protein product is CAISLDKSNQPQHF.

The chain carries TRBV5-1 and TRBJ2-1, with D uncertain. Trimming removed 4 bases from V and 7 bases from J, with 12 bases in between. CDR1 and CDR2 (germline): SGHRS, YFSETQ. The CDR3 spans 13 residues. The CDR3: CASSLDPTNEQFF. The CDR3 nucleotides are TGCGCCAGCAGCCTCGACCCTACTAATGAGCAGTTCTTC. The variable domain in full, with the rest retrieved from reference TRBV5-1 and TRBJ2-1, is KAGVTQTPRYLIKTRGQQVTLSCSPISGHRSVSWYQQTPGQGLQFLFEYFSETQRNKGNFPGRFSGRQFSNSRSEMNVSTLELGDSALYLCASSLDPTNEQFFGPGTRLTVL.

This chain links TRBV30 with TRBJ1-2, with a tentative D call TRBD1 (5 bases). The V gene's germline CDR1 is GTSNPN and CDR2 SVGIG (reference sequence). Trimming removed 5 bases from V and 5 bases from J, with 21 bases in between. CDR3 length: 15 residues. CDR3 residues: CAWSQGRGSGYGYTF. CDR3 bases: TGTGCCTGGTCCCAAGGGAGGGGCTCTGGGTATGGCTACACCTTC.

The CDR3 DNA reads as TGTGCCAGCAGTCTCCTGACAGGGGACTATGGCTACACCTTC. Amino acids: CASSLLTGDYGYTF. The chain has TRBV6-6 and TRBJ1-2; the match to TRBD1 covers 8 bases. This CDR3 comprises 14 residues. CDR1 MNHNY and CDR2 SVGAGI come from the germline V gene (reference sequence). Losses at the gene ends were 5 bases for V and 3 bases for J; bases not matched to a gene: 5.

The chain couples TRBV6-5 to TRBJ2-3, with D possibly being TRBD2 (5 bases). CDR3 length: 13 residues. In germline, CDR1 is MNHEY, CDR2 SVGAGI. The V end lost 7 bases, the J end lost 7 bases, and 15 bases lay between the germline ends. In DNA, the CDR3 is TGTGCCAGCAACGCTGGAAGAGGGAATACGCAGTATTTT. Protein product: CASNAGRGNTQYF.

The chain is built from TRBV15 and TRBJ2-7, with unresolved D. The V gene's germline CDR1 is LNHNV and CDR2 YYDKDF (reference sequence). V lost 1 base, J lost 1 base, and 8 bases lay in between. CDR3 size: 14 residues. CDR3 nucleotides: TGTGCCACCAGCAGAGCCCTGGGATCCTACGAGCAGTACTTC. Amino acids: CATSRALGSYEQYF.

The rearrangement uses TRBV27 and TRBJ2-5; 7 nucleotides agree with TRBD2. The J call may be faulty, since TRBJ2-7 better matches the DNA end. The germline V gene encodes CDR1 MNHEY and CDR2 SMNVEV (reference sequence). There are 17 residues in the CDR3. The CDR3: CASPYLAGTIPACEQYF. In nucleotides, the CDR3 is TGTGCCAGCCCGTATCTGGCGGGGACTATCCCCGCCTGCGAGCAGTACTTC.

The rearrangement links TRBV27 to TRBJ2-7; TRBD1 matches at 9 bases. Unmatched junction bases numbered 8, after V lost 0 bases and J lost 2 bases. This CDR3 is 17 amino acids long. Germline-derived CDR1 and CDR2 are MNHEY and SMNVEV (reference sequence). The CDR3 coding sequence is TGTGCCAGCAGTTTATCTCAAACCGGGACAGGGACCTACGAGCAGTACTTC. It specifies CASSLSQTGTGTYEQYF.

The chain uses TRBV7-2 and TRBJ2-2; a weak D match, TRBD1 (5 bases). V shed 7 bases and J shed 6 bases, with 12 bases lying between them. The CDR3 runs to 13 residues. Germline CDR1 is SGHTA and CDR2 is FQGNSA. The CDR3 nucleotides read TGTGCCAGCACCTCACAGGACGCCGGGGAGCTGTTTTTT. Its translation is CASTSQDAGELFF.

The genes are TRBV7-2 and TRBJ2-5; 11 bases map to TRBD2. The J call may be incorrect, as the DNA end agrees better with TRBJ2-7. Germline CDR1 is SGHTA and CDR2 is FQGNSA. The CDR3 totals 15 residues. The CDR3 loop is CASRSTSGSAYEQYF. CDR3 sequence (DNA): TGTGCCAGCAGGTCAACTAGCGGGAGTGCCTACGAGCAGTACTTC.

Written as DNA, the CDR3 is TGTGCCAGCTCACCACCGTCAGGGAGGGGCTACGAGCAGTACTTC. Protein product: CASSPPSGRGYEQYF. The V and J genes are TRBV18 and TRBJ2-7, with 7 bases identical to TRBD2. Per the germline V gene, CDR1 is KGHSH and CDR2 is LQKENI. The CDR3 totals 15 residues. With V trimmed by 0 bases and J by 3 bases, 5 bases remained unmatched.

This clone came up once. CDR3 DNA: TGTGCCAGCAGCTCGGGGACAGACTCCTACGAGCAGTACTTC. This gives the protein CASSSGTDSYEQYF. V is TRBV7-9 and J is TRBJ2-7, with 7 positions matching TRBD1. The V segment lost 4 bases and the J segment 0 bases; nucleotides outside the gene matches: 3. The CDR3 is 14 amino acids. Germline values: CDR1 SEHNR, CDR2 FQNEAQ (reference sequence).

DNA for the CDR3: TGTGCCAGTAGTATAGACCCCGAGGGGGAGACTAGCGGGAGTGCCCCAGATACGCAGTATTTT. This codes for CASSIDPEGETSGSAPDTQYF. The chain employs TRBV19 and TRBJ2-3; TRBD2 matches 12 bases. The V and J ends lost 0 bases and 4 bases, in that order; junction bases with no gene match: 17. Germline CDR1 LNHDA, CDR2 SQIVND (reference sequence). The CDR3 length is 21 residues.

This clone was observed once. The chain is built from TRBV29-1 and TRBJ1-2, with 8 bases matching TRBD1. V was pared by 4 bases and J by 4 bases, with 5 bases of the junction left unmatched. The CDR3 runs 13 residues. The germline V gene has CDR1 SQVTM and CDR2 ANQGSEA. CDR3 coding DNA: TGCAGCGTTGGAACAGGGGGAGCCTATGGCTACACCTTC. Protein sequence: CSVGTGGAYGYTF.